What follows is one TCR beta chain and its context. Its target is not known. This sample is drawn from a study of radiotherapy plus CTLA-4 blockade in lung cancer. Overall study results and limits: In blood, TCR clones derived from the tumor expanded after radiotherapy plus ipilimumab. The authors reported that early blood T cell clone dynamics, with interferon-beta, best predicted response.

The method was immunoSEQ multiplex PCR; TCRdb's version includes in-frame clones alone and lacks a portion of them. The repertoire has more than 80,000 clones, 85% to 90% of them found once; the top ten carry under 3%. The CDR3 spans 17 residues. The trim removed 0 bases at V and 0 bases at J, leaving 2 bases unmatched. Germline values: CDR1 SGHTA, CDR2 FQGNSA. The chain links TRBV7-2 to TRBJ2-7; 13 positions match TRBD2. Here the sequenced sample was peripheral blood, taken from a patient treated with radiotherapy plus ipilimumab. The source is a human donor with non-small cell lung cancer that progressed on radiotherapy plus ipilimumab. Some clones in this sample may be carry-over from other donors' samples. In nucleotides, the CDR3 is TGTGCCAGCAGCTTAGCGGGACTAGCGGGGAGCTCCTACGAGCAGTACTTC. Translated: CASSLAGLAGSSYEQYF. Looking up the rest from reference TRBV7-2 and TRBJ2-7 gives the full variable domain: GAGVSQSPSNKVTEKGKDVELRCDPISGHTALYWYRQSLGQGLEFLIYFQGNSAPDKSGLPSDRFSAERTGGSVSTLTIQRTQQEDSAVYLCASSLAGLAGSSYEQYFGPGTRLTVT.